These T cell receptor beta chains were read from a single sample in a study of identical twins. TCRdb ran MiXCR on the 5' RACE reads and lists one entry per CDR3 protein. The table records about 210,000 distinct CDR3 sequences, around 10% of them present only once. Sequencing input: memory (CD45RO+) T cells sorted from blood. All receptors derive from a woman aged 18 to 35 in good health. Each CDR3 is given with its conserved first and last residue.

>TRBJ1-1|TRBV12-3/TRBV12-4
CASLNTEAFF
>TRBJ1-2|TRBV7-2
CASSRTIQGDYGYTF
>TRBJ2-1|TRBV6-2/TRBV6-3
CASSYGASGSSHYNEQFF
>TRBJ2-1|TRBV7-8
CASSLEEGVVQFF
>TRBJ2-1|TRBV27
CASSLWGADEQFF
>TRBJ2-1|TRBV5-8
CASSRKGTGPSHEQFF
>TRBJ2-7|TRBV20-1
CSARDAAKTSGREEQYF
>TRBJ2-7|TRBV3-1
CASSSLETEDTHEQYF
>TRBJ2-5|TRBV5-1
CASSSTSGVETQYF
>TRBJ2-1|TRBV20-1
CSARGPIADEQFF
>TRBJ2-2|TRBV6-1
CASSPPRGTGELFF
>TRBJ2-7|TRBV10-3
CAIKGTGVRRGVYEQYF
>TRBJ2-4|TRBV5-6
CASSIDNRVPANIQYF
>TRBJ2-3|TRBV10-3
CAITSTLSTDTQYF
>TRBJ2-7|TRBV24-1
CATSDFGLGEQYF
>TRBJ1-1|TRBV10-3
CAISEYVVTDTEAFF
>TRBJ2-1|TRBV20-1
CSAPRQGGNYNEQFF
>TRBJ2-1|TRBV6-5
CASSYSWRGGYNEQFF
>TRBJ2-1|TRBV20-1
CSARRGILAGGLYEQFF
>TRBJ2-4|TRBV5-6
CASSFFGGGQNIQYF
>TRBJ2-1|TRBV30
CAWSVLSGSINEQFF
>TRBJ1-1|TRBV3-1
CASKVNVNTEAFF
>TRBJ2-2|TRBV7-2
CASSLVGPRITGELFF
>TRBJ1-4|TRBV19
CASSQGTATNEKLFF
>TRBJ2-7|TRBV20-1
CSAIGLAGSKKYEQYF
>TRBJ2-3|TRBV6-5
CASSYPKTRSSTDTQYF
>TRBJ2-6|TRBV19
CASSPSFPGANVLTF
>TRBJ2-7|TRBV12-3/TRBV12-4
CASSLDRGPYEQYF
>TRBJ2-3|TRBV29-1
CSVEEILASDTQYF